This T cell receptor (beta chain) was obtained from a study of T cells in Graves' hyperthyroidism and ophthalmopathy. This clonotype was detected many times. The CDR3 totals 18 residues. CDR1 MNHEY and CDR2 SVGAGI come from the germline V gene. Trimming cost V 0 bases and J 3 bases; bases outside gene matches: 11. TCR beta CDR3 regions were amplified from RNA. Researchers ran a first-round RT-PCR on the TCR CDR3 using the HTBI primer set. Each CDR3 protein gets one entry after TCRdb re-called the multiplex PCR reads with MiXCR. The sample has roughly 170,000 distinct CDR3 sequences; over 15% are singletons. Newly diagnosed patients aged 18 to 65 had hyperthyroidism of under 2 months' duration. Based on clinical symptoms, serum thyroxine and TRAb, thyroid ultrasound and orbital computed tomography, diagnoses were reached.

The specimen was blood. This TCR was recovered from a woman aged 45-65 years with Graves' hyperthyroidism. This rearrangement joins TRBV6-5 to TRBJ2-3, with 8 bases lining up with TRBD2. In nucleotides, the CDR3 is TGTGCCAGCAGTTACTCTCTTGTAAGCGGGGGTAAGACAGATACGCAGTATTTT. This translates into CASSYSLVSGGKTDTQYF.